The 4 T cell receptor beta chains reported below all come from one sample, sequenced in a study of radiation and T cells in renal cell carcinoma. Method: immunoSEQ multiplex PCR; TCRdb's copy keeps in-frame clones and lacks some. The sample contains more than 150,000 clones, approximately 88% of which appear only once. Time point noted: blood 2 weeks post-SBRT. Sample treatment: 15 Gy SBRT to primary tumor, nephrectomy 4 weeks later. The input for sequencing was blood, taken from a patient whose treatment included radiotherapy and nephrectomy. The receptors shown here come from a woman in her forties or fifties with renal cell carcinoma.

This clone has just one count. CDR3 DNA: TGCGCCAGCAGTAGGACAGGGAGGTACGAGCAGTACTTC. Protein product: CASSRTGRYEQYF. This chain joins TRBV10-2 and TRBJ2-7; 8 bases are shared with TRBD1. The CDR3 runs 13 residues. The trim removed 5 bases at V and 4 bases at J, leaving 4 bases unmatched. From germline, CDR1 is WSHSY and CDR2 SAAADI.

V and J are TRBV7-8 and TRBJ1-5, with D possibly TRBD1 on 5 matching bases. This CDR3 contains 17 residues. Germline assignment: CDR1 SGHVS and CDR2 FQNEAQ. With 4 bases removed from V and 2 bases from J, the gap between germline ends came to 18 bases. The CDR3 DNA follows: TGTGCCAGCAGCTACGCGTCATCCGGGACGGGCAATCAGCCCCAGCATTTT. Amino acid sequence: CASSYASSGTGNQPQHF. Supplemented by reference TRBV7-8 and TRBJ1-5, the full variable domain reads GAGVSQSPRYKVAKRGQDVALRCDPISGHVSLFWYQQALGQGPEFLTYFQNEAQLDKSGLPSDRFFAERPEGSVSTLKIQRTQQEDSAVYLCASSYASSGTGNQPQHFGDGTRLSIL.

The rearrangement uses TRBV4-3 and TRBJ2-1, with 8 nucleotides matching TRBD1. The CDR3 is made up of 16 amino acids. Germline V CDR1 and CDR2: LGHNA, YSLEER. V lost 0 bases to trimming and J lost 3 bases; unmatched junction nucleotides: 4. The CDR3 protein is CASSQEGTGNYNEQFF. DNA of the CDR3: TGCGCCAGCAGCCAAGAAGGGACAGGAAACTACAATGAGCAGTTCTTC.

In this sample, this clone turned up once. V gene TRBV4-1 combines with J gene TRBJ1-5; perhaps TRBD1 as D (6 bases). Germline CDR1 reads MGHRA; CDR2 reads YSYEKL. There are 14 residues in the CDR3. The V end was cut by 5 bases, the J end by 0 bases, with 8 bases between. CDR3 DNA sequence: TGCGCCAGCAGCTACAGGGATAGCAATCAGCCCCAGCATTTT. Translated, it gives CASSYRDSNQPQHF.